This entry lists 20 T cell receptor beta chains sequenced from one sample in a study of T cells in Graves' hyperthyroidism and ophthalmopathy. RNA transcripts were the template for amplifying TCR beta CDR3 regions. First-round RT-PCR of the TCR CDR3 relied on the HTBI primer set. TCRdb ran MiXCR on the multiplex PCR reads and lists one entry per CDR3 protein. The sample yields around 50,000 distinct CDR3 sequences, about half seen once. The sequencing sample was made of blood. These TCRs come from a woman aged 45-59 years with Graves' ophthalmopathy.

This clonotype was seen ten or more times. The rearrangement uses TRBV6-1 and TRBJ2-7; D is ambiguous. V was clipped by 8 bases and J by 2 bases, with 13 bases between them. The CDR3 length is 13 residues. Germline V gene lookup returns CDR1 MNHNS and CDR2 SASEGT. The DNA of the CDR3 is TGTGCCAGCGGAAGACACGGCGCCTACGAGCAGTACTTC. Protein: CASGRHGAYEQYF.

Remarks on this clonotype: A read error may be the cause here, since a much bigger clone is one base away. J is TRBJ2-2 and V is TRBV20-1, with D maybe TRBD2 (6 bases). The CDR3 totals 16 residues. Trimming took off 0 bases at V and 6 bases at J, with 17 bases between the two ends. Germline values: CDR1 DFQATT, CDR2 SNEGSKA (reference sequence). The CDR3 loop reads CSARDSRESRPGELFF. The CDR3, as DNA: TGCAGTGCTAGAGATTCCCGGGAGTCTCGGCCCGGGGAGCTGTTTTTT.

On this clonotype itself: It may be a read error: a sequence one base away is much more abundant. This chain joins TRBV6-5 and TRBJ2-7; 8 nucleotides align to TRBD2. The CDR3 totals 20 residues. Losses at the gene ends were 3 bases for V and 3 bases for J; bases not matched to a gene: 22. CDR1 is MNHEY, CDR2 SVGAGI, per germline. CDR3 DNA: TGTGCCAGCAGTTATGCGGGGGGCGGGACAACGTTGTCGAGTAGCTACGAGCAGTACTTC. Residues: CASSYAGGGTTLSSSYEQYF.

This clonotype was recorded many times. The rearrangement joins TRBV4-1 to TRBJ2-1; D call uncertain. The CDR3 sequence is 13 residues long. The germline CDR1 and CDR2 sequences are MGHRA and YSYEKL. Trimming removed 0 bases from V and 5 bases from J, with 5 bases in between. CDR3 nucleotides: TGCGCCAGCAGCCAAGATTTTCACAATGAGCAGTTCTTC. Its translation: CASSQDFHNEQFF.

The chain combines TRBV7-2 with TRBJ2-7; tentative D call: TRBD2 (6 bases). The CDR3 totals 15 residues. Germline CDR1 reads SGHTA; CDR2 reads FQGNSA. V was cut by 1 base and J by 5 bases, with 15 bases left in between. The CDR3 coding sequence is TGTGCCAGCAGCTTAGGAGGGACTGACGCGAACGAGCAGTACTTC. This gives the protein CASSLGGTDANEQYF.

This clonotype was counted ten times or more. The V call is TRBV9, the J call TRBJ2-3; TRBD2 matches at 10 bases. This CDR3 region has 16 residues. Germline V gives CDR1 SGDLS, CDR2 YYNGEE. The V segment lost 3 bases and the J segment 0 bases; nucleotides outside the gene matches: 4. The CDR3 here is CASSGTSGFSTDTQYF. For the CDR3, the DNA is TGTGCCAGCAGCGGGACTAGCGGCTTTAGCACAGATACGCAGTATTTT.

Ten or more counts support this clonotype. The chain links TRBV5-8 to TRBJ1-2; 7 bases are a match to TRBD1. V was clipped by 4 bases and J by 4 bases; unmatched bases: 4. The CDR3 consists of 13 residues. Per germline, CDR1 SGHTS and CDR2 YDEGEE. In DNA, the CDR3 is TGTGCCAGCAGCCGGGACAGCTTCTATGGCTACACCTTC. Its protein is CASSRDSFYGYTF.

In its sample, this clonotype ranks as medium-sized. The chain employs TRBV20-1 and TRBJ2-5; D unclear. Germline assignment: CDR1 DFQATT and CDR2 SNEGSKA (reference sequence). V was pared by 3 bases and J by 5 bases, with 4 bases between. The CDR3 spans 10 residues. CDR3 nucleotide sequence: TGCAGTGCTAGGGTGGAGACCCAGTACTTC. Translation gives CSARVETQYF.

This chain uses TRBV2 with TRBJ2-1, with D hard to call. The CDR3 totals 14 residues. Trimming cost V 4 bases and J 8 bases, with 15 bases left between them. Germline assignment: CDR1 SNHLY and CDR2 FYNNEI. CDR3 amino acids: CASSADALNYEQFF. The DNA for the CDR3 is TGTGCCAGCAGTGCGGACGCCCTTAACTATGAGCAGTTCTTC.

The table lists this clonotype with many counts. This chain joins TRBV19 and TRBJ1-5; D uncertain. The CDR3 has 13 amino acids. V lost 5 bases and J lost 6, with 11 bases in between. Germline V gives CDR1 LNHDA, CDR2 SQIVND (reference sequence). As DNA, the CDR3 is TGTGCCAGTAGTGACGTATCGGGTCAGCCCCAGCATTTT. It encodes CASSDVSGQPQHF.

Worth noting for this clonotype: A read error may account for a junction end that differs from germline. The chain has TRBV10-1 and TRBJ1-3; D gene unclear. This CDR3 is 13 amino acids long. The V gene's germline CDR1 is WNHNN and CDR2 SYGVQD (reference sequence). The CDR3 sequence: CASSESPGNTIYF. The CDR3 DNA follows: TGCGCCAGCAGCGAGTCGCCCGGAAACACCATATATTTT.

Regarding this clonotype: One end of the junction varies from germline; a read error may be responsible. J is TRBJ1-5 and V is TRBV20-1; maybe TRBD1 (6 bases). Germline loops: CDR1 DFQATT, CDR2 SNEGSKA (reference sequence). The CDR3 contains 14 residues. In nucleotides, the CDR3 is TGCGGTGCTAGCGTTAAGGGGGGAGCAGGCCCCCAGCATTTT. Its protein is CGASVKGGAGPQHF.

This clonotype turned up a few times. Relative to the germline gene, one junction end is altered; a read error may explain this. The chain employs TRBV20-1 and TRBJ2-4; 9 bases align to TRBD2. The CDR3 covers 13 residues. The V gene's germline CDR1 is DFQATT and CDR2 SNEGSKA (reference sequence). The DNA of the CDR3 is TGCAGTGCTAGCGCGGGGGGGGGGGACATGCAGTACTTC. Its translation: CSASAGGGDMQYF.

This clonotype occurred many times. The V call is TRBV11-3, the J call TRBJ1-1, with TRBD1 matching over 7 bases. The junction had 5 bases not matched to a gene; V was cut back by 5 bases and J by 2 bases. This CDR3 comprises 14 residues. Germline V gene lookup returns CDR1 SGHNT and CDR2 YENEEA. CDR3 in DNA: TGTGCCAGCAGCCAACAGGGGCCAAACACTGAAGCTTTCTTT. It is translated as CASSQQGPNTEAFF.

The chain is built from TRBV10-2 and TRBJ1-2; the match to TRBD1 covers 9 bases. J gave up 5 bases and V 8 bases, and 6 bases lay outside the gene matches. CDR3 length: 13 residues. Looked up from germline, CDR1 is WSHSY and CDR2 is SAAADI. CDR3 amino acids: CASGPGTGYGYTF. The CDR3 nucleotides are TGCGCCAGCGGCCCCGGGACAGGGTATGGCTACACCTTC.

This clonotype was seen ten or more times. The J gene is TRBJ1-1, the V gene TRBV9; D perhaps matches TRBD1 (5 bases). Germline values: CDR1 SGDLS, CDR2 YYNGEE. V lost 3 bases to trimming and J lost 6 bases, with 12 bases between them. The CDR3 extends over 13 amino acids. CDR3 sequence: CASSGGAGAEAFF. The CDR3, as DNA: TGTGCCAGCAGCGGCGGCGCGGGGGCTGAAGCTTTCTTT.

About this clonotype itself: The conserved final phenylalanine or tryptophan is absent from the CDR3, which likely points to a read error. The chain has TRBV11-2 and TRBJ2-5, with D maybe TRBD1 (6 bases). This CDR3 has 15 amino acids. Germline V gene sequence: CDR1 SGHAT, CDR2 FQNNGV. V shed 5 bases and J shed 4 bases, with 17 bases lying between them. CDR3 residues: CASSQQGAPGETQYC. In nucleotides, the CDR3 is TGTGCCAGCAGCCAACAGGGCGCACCGGGAGAGACCCAGTACTGC.

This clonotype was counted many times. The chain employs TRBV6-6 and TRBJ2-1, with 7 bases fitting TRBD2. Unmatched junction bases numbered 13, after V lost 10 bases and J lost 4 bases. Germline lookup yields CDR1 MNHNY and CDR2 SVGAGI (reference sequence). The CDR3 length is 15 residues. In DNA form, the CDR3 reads TGTGCCACCGTGGGTGGTCTAGCGGTATACAATGAGCAGTTCTTC. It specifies CATVGGLAVYNEQFF.

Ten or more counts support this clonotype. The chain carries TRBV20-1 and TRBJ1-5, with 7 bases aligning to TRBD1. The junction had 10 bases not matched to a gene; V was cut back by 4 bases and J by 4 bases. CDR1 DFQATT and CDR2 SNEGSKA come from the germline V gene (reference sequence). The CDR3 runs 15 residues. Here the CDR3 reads CSAMRWDSNNQPQHF. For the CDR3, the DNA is TGCAGTGCTATGCGGTGGGACAGTAATAATCAGCCCCAGCATTTT.

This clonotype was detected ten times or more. The CDR3 coding sequence is TGTGCCAGTAGTACAGGCATTGTGGGGACAGGCGAGCAGTACTTC. Residues: CASSTGIVGTGEQYF. This chain links TRBV19 with TRBJ2-7, with 8 bases that match TRBD1. The CDR3 length is 15 residues. V was clipped by 4 bases and J by 6 bases; unmatched bases: 11. The germline V gene encodes CDR1 LNHDA and CDR2 SQIVND (reference sequence).